Only a few counts were recorded for the clone carrying this T cell receptor beta chain. The sample belongs to a study of blood T cell repertoires in COVID-19. This CDR3 contains 15 residues. Trimming cost V 4 bases and J 8 bases; bases outside gene matches: 9. From germline, CDR1 is MNHEY and CDR2 SMNVEV (reference sequence). Original analysis: Scientists estimated how many nucleated cells there were by amplifying reference gene primers. The method was immunoSEQ multiplex PCR; TCRdb's version includes in-frame clones alone and lacks a portion of them. V, J and clone size are taken as reported in that table, and D and trimming were inferred from the DNA itself. In the table there are about 300,000 clones, around 86% of which are singletons. Recruits, aged roughly 18 to 89 years, lived in 20 to 30 US areas. Participant-reported clinical history was the basis for cohort assignment.

The specimen was PBMCs or T cells enriched from blood (not recorded which). The source is a woman under 30 who had recovered from COVID-19. The gene calls are TRBV27 and TRBJ2-2; TRBD2 agrees at 8 bases. For the CDR3, the DNA is TGTGCCAGCAGTTATACTAGCGGCCAAGGAGGGGAGCTGTTTTTT. Its translation is CASSYTSGQGGELFF.